The 5 T cell receptor beta chains given below trace back to one sample, sequenced in a study of blood T cell repertoires in COVID-19. This table comes from immunoSEQ multiplex PCR, and its TCRdb copy is limited to in-frame clones, with some not included. The sample includes some 50,000 clones, 80% to 95% of them seen just once. Source material: peripheral blood. These TCRs come from a man in his fifties or sixties with COVID-19, enrolled during active disease.

This chain uses TRBV9 with TRBJ1-6, with D possibly being TRBD1 (6 bases). With 0 bases removed from V and 7 bases from J, the gap between germline ends came to 11 bases. This CDR3 has 15 amino acids. Germline CDR1 reads SGDLS; CDR2 reads YYNGEE. The CDR3 region is CASSVGTGLNSPLHF. Here the CDR3 DNA reads TGTGCCAGCAGCGTAGGCACAGGGCTAAATTCACCCCTCCACTTT.

CDR3 in DNA: TGTGCCAGCAGTTTACAAACAGGGTCCCATGGCTACACCTTC. Its translation: CASSLQTGSHGYTF. J is TRBJ1-2 and V is TRBV27; maybe TRBD1 (6 bases). There are 14 residues in the CDR3. CDR1 is MNHEY, CDR2 SMNVEV, per germline (reference sequence). V was cut by 2 bases and J by 6 bases, with 13 bases left in between.

The chain combines TRBV5-5 with TRBJ1-5; TRBD1 matches at 7 bases. There are 16 residues in the CDR3. Germline V CDR1 and CDR2: SGHKS, YYEKEE (reference sequence). V was pared by 1 base and J by 3 bases, with 7 bases of the junction left unmatched. In DNA form, the CDR3 reads TGTGCCAGCAGCTTGACCCAGACAGGGATCAATCAGCCCCAGCATTTT. This translates into CASSLTQTGINQPQHF.

The V and J genes are TRBV5-4 and TRBJ2-7; D gene uncertain. V was clipped by 0 bases and J by 3 bases, with 7 bases between them. Germline lookup yields CDR1 SGHNT and CDR2 YYREEE (reference sequence). CDR3 length equals 13 residues. The CDR3 loop reads CASSLDTDYEQYF. CDR3 DNA sequence: TGTGCCAGCAGCTTGGACACAGACTACGAGCAGTACTTC.

This chain links TRBV3-1 (or the pseudogene TRBV3-2) with TRBJ1-1, with D perhaps matching TRBD1 (5 bases). CDR1 and CDR2 from the germline V gene are LGHDT and YNNKEL (reference sequence). The CDR3 loop spans 15 amino acids. The V end lost 5 bases, the J end lost 3 bases, and 16 bases lay between the germline ends. Written as DNA, the CDR3 is TGTGCCAGCAGCAAAGGGGTGGGGCTCGACACTGAAGCTTTCTTT. This codes for CASSKGVGLDTEAFF.